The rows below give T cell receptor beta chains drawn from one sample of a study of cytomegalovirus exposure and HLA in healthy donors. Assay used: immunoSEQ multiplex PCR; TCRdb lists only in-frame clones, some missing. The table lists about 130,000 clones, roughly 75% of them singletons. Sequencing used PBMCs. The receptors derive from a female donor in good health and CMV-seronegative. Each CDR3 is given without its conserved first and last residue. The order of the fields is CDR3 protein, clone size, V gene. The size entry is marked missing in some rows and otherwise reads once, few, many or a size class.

cdr3_aa: ARNGGQY
clone_size: NA
v_call: TRBV3-1/TRBV3-2

cdr3_aa: ASGAEMGAQETQY
clone_size: once
v_call: TRBV6-1

cdr3_aa: ASSSWRGQSTAQH
clone_size: NA
v_call: TRBV7-9

cdr3_aa: ATTPGTALRVEKLF
clone_size: few
v_call: TRBV15

cdr3_aa: ASSLAQGEWDSQY
clone_size: NA
v_call: TRBV7-8

cdr3_aa: ASSLLGQGNTEAF
clone_size: NA
v_call: TRBV5-6

cdr3_aa: ASSLLAGAYNEQF
clone_size: few
v_call: TRBV7-6

cdr3_aa: ASRDRGGYGYT
clone_size: NA
v_call: TRBV28

cdr3_aa: ASSPRDRGGNIQY
clone_size: NA
v_call: TRBV18

cdr3_aa: ASRGQGYGYT
clone_size: NA
v_call: TRBV2

cdr3_aa: ASSFGGNEKLF
clone_size: NA
v_call: TRBV7-2

cdr3_aa: ASSLGVDRERGYT
clone_size: NA
v_call: TRBV5-1

cdr3_aa: AIRGTSSGYEQY
clone_size: NA
v_call: TRBV10-3

cdr3_aa: ASSFGLGTDTQY
clone_size: NA
v_call: TRBV28

cdr3_aa: ASGPTVYGVYEQY
clone_size: once
v_call: TRBV12-5

cdr3_aa: AWSHPGAYEQY
clone_size: NA
v_call: TRBV30

cdr3_aa: ASSLRPGGDTEAF
clone_size: NA
v_call: TRBV5-1

cdr3_aa: ASSKGKGQSNQPQH
clone_size: NA
v_call: TRBV21-1

cdr3_aa: ASSRGWVNTEAF
clone_size: NA
v_call: TRBV7-9

cdr3_aa: ASSLQGKVTEAF
clone_size: NA
v_call: TRBV7-3

cdr3_aa: ATKQGAEQY
clone_size: NA
v_call: TRBV19

cdr3_aa: ASRQGGTAKNIQY
clone_size: NA
v_call: TRBV19